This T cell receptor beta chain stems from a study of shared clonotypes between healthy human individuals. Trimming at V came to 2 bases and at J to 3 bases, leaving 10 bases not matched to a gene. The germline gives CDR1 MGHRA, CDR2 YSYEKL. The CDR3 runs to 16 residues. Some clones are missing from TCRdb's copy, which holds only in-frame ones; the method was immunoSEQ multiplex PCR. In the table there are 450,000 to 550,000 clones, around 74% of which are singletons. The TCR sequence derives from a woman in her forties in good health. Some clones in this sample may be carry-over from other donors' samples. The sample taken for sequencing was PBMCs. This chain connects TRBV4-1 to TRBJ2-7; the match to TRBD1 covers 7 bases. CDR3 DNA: TGCGCCAGCAGCCAACGGGACAGACAATCGAACTACGAGCAGTACTTC. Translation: CASSQRDRQSNYEQYF.